The TCR beta chain under discussion was sequenced for a study of blood T cell repertoires in COVID-19. This CDR3 is built from 14 residues. Deletions cut 1 base from V and 8 bases from J, with 9 bases between. Germline V gene sequence: CDR1 SGHTA, CDR2 FQGNSA. Methods used by the authors: Reference gene primer amplification yielded estimated nucleated cell counts. Sequenced by immunoSEQ multiplex PCR; TCRdb stores in-frame clones only, minus some. V, J and clone size reflect that table, while D and trimming were determined from the DNA. Among around 150,000 clones, under 85% were seen once, and the ten largest hold more than 3.5%.

The material sequenced was peripheral blood. The receptor was isolated from a woman over 75 with acute or convalescent COVID-19. The V call is TRBV7-2, the J call TRBJ1-6; D remains unclear. CDR3 sequence reads: CASSLVREDSPLHF. The CDR3, as DNA: TGTGCCAGCAGCTTAGTCCGGGAGGATTCACCCCTCCACTTT.